This entry features one T cell receptor (beta chain) sequence. The antigen is not known. The data were taken from a study of T cells in localized non-small cell lung cancer. Study-wide points: Longer overall survival was seen with higher T cell density measured in blood. A single tumor region was sequenced, leaving heterogeneity possible. Adjacent lung held a median roughly 60 of the top 100 tumor clones. Adjacent uninvolved lung tissue had the highest T cell clonality, exceeding tumor.

Per the germline V gene, CDR1 is MNHEY and CDR2 is SMNVEV (reference sequence). V dropped 5 bases and J dropped 5; count of bases not matched to a gene: 8. CDR3 size: 14 residues. Profiling relied on immunoSEQ multiplex PCR, and the TCRdb table lists in-frame clones only, not all of them. Among tens of thousands of clones listed, around 85% were seen once. The sequencing used PBMCs, collected before any cancer treatment. The TCR was taken from a woman aged 40 to 75 with stage II squamous cell lung carcinoma. The chain is built from TRBV27 and TRBJ2-7, with 8 bases lining up with TRBD2. The CDR3 is CASSLVAGSNEQYF. As DNA, the CDR3 is TGTGCCAGCAGTCTAGTAGCGGGGTCTAACGAGCAGTACTTC.